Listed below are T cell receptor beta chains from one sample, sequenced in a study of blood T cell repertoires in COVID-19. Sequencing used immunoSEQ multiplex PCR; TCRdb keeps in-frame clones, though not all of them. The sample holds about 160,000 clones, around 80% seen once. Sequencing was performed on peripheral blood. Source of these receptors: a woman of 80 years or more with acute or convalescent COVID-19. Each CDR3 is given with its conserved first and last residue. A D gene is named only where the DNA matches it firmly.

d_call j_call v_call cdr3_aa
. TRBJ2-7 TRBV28 CASSSGTSVSSYEQYF
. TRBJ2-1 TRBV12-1 CASSSRLASSYNEQFF
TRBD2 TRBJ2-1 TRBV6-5 CASSYGLAVNEQFF
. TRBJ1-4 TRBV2 CASSQQERDEKLFF
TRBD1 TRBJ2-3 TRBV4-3 CASSQTDRGDTQYF
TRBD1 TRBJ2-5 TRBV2 CASSYTGGAGKTQYF
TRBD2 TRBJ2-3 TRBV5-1 CASSPAIFGGRSDTQYF
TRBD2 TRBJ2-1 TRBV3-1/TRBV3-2 CASSLSPELAGGVYYEQFF
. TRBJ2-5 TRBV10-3 CAISESRVQETQYF
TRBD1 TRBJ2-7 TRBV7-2 CASSPRTGNYEQYF
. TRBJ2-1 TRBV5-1 CASSLRSARAGGEQFF
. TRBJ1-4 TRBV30 CAWSVGKGEKLFF
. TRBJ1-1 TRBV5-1 CASSFQGRNTEAFF
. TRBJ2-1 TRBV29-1 CSARGQGRVDEQFF
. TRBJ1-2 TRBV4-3 CASSQGTEDYGYTF
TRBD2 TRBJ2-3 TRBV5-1 CASSWLAADTQYF
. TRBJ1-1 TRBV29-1 CSVDEWNTEAFF
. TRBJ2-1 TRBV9 CASSAWDSPAQFF